This T cell receptor (beta chain) was documented in a study of T cell responses to AZD1222 COVID-19 vaccine. Overall study results and limits: Elevations in Spike-specific TCR breadth and depth followed administration of two AZD1222 doses.

TCRdb's copy holds only in-frame clones and misses some; the assay was immunoSEQ multiplex PCR. The sample lists under 130,000 clones; 88% were seen once. Concerning this clone itself: Its antigen is not identified.

Germline V lookup: CDR1 LGHNA, CDR2 YNFKEQ. This CDR3 has 19 residues. With V trimmed by 1 base and J by 1 base, 6 bases remained unmatched. The source is an adult in good health. The input for sequencing was peripheral blood, taken on day 0 of AZD1222 vaccination. The rearrangement uses TRBV4-2 and TRBJ2-3, with 15 bases matching TRBD2. This chain's CDR3 is CASSQAGLAGGLGTDTQYF. The CDR3 nucleotides read TGTGCCAGCAGCCAAGCCGGACTAGCGGGGGGGTTGGGCACAGATACGCAGTATTTT.